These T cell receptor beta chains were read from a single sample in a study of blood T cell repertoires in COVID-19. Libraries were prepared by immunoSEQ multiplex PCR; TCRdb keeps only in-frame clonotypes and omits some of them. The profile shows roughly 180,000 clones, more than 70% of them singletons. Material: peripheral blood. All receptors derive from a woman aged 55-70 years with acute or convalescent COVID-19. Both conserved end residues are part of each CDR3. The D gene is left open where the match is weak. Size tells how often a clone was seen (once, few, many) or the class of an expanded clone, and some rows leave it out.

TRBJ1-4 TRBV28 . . TGTGCCAGCAGTTTTCTGGGGAGCAATAATGAAAAACTGTTTTTT CASSFLGSNNEKLFF
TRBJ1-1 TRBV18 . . TGTGCCAGCTCACCAGGGCAGGACACTGAAGCTTTCTTT CASSPGQDTEAFF
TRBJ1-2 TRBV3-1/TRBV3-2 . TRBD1 TGTGCCACCCAAGGACAGGGGCATGGTGGCTACACCTTC CATQGQGHGGYTF
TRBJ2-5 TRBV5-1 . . TGCGCCAGCAGCACCCCCGGGCAAGAGACCCAGTACTTC CASSTPGQETQYF
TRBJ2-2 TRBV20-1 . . TGCAGTGCTAGTTCTGACTACCTGAACACCGGGGAGCTGTTTTTT CSASSDYLNTGELFF
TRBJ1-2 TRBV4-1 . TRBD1 TGCGCCAGCAGCCAGACACAGCTCCGGGACAGGGGAAGGAGGAGCTACACCTTC CASSQTQLRDRGRRSYTF
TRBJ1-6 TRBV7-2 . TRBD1 TGTGCCAGCAGCCTCCTCTGGACAGGGGAGGGTTCACCCCTCCACTTT CASSLLWTGEGSPLHF
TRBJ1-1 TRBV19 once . TGTGCCAGTAGTTGGGGGGGGCGGAACACTGAAGCTTTCTTT CASSWGGRNTEAFF
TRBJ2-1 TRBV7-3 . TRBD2 TGTGCCAGCAGCTTACTAGCGGGAGTGAATGAGCAGTTCTTC CASSLLAGVNEQFF
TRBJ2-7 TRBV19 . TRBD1 TGTGCCAGTAGTCTGGGACAGGGCTACGAGCAGTACTTC CASSLGQGYEQYF
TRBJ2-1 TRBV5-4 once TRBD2 TGTGCCAGCAGCTTGGCTCAGAGCGGGAGTTACAATGAGCAGTTCTTC CASSLAQSGSYNEQFF
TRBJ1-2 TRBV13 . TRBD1 TGTGCCAGCAGCTTGACAGGGGATTCTAACTATGGCTACACCTTC CASSLTGDSNYGYTF
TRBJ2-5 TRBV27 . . TGTGCCAGCAGTGAACGGAGGTTGTGGGGGACCCAGTACTTC CASSERRLWGTQYF
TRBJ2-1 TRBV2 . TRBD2 TGTGCCAGTCGCGGACTAGCGGGAGGGAATGAGCAGTTCTTC CASRGLAGGNEQFF
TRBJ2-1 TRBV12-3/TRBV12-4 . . TGTGCCAGTAGCCTCAATGAGCAGTTCTTC CASSLNEQFF
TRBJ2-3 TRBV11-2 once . TGTGCCAGCAGCTTAGGTCTAGGTACGCAGTATTTT CASSLGLGTQYF
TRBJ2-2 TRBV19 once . TGTGCCAGTACAATTCCCGGGGAGCTGTTTTTT CASTIPGELFF
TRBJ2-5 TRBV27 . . TGTGCCAGCAGTTTATCACAGGCAGAGACCCAGTACTTC CASSLSQAETQYF
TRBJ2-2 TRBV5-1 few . TGCGCCAGCAGCCTGAGGGTCGGTGACACCGGGGAGCTGTTTTTT CASSLRVGDTGELFF
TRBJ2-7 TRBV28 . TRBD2 TGTGCCAGCATCCCTGGGCTAGCGGTAGGGTACGAGCAGTACTTC CASIPGLAVGYEQYF
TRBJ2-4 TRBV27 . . TGTGCCAGCAGTTTTACGGGAGTGAACATTCAGTACTTC CASSFTGVNIQYF
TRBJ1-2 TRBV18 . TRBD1 TGTGCCAGCTCACTTAAATCGGGACAGAGCTATGGCTACACCTTC CASSLKSGQSYGYTF
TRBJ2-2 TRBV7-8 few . TGTGCCAGCAGCTTAGCACGGATAGGGGTAGGGGAGCTGTTTTTT CASSLARIGVGELFF
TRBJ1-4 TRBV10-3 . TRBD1 TGTGCCATCAGAAGACAGGGGGAGAATGAAAAACTGTTTTTT CAIRRQGENEKLFF
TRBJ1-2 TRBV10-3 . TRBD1 TGTGCCATCAGTGGCGGGACAGGGCAGAACTATGGCTACACCTTC CAISGGTGQNYGYTF
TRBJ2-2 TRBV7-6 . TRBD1 TGTGCCAGCAGCTTACCGAGGACAGGCTCGAACACCGGGGAGCTGTTTTTT CASSLPRTGSNTGELFF
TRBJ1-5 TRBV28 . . TGTGCCAGCAGTCCGACAGATAATCAGCCCCAGCATTTT CASSPTDNQPQHF
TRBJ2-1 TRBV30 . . TGTGCCTGGATGGGGCTACTCAATGAGCAGTTCTTC CAWMGLLNEQFF
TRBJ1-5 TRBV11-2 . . TGTGCCAGCAGCTTAGGGAGTGGGAATCAGCCCCAGCATTTT CASSLGSGNQPQHF
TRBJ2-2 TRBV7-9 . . TGTGCCAGCAGCACTGGACAGAACACCGGGGAGCTGTTTTTT CASSTGQNTGELFF
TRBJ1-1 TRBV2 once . TGTGCCAGCCGTCGGCGACAGGTCGGAACAGGTGAAGCTTTCTTT CASRRRQVGTGEAFF
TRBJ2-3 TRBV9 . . TGTGCCAGCAGCGCCAGACAGGTCCTCACCACAGATACGCAGTATTTT CASSARQVLTTDTQYF
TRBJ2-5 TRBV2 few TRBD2 TGTGCCAGCAGTGAAAGGTCTAGCGGGAGGGTGTACCAAGAGACCCAGTACTTC CASSERSSGRVYQETQYF
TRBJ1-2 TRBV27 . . TGTGCCAGCAGGCTCGCGACGACGGGATATACACTTACTTTATGGCTAACCTTC CASRLATTGYTLTLWLTF
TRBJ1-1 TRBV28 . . TGTGCCAGCAGTCCCCCGGGCCAGGGGACTGAAGCTTTCTTT CASSPPGQGTEAFF
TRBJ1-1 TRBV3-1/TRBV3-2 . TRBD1 TGTGCCAGCAGCCAAGCCCTAGGACAGGGGGCCGGTGAAGCTTTCTTT CASSQALGQGAGEAFF
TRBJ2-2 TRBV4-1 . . TGCGCCAGCAGCCACCTAGGGGCCGGGGAGCTGTTTTTT CASSHLGAGELFF
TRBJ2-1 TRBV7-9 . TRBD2 TGTGCCAGCAGCCGGACTAGCGGACACAATGAGCAGTTCTTC CASSRTSGHNEQFF
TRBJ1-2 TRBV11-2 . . TGTGCCAGCAGTATGGGGCCAGGTTCTGTAGGCTCGGTTAACTATGGCTACACCTTC CASSMGPGSVGSVNYGYTF
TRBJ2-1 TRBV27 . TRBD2 TGTGCCAGCAGGCCTGGGACTAGCGGCTACAATGAGCAGTTCTTC CASRPGTSGYNEQFF
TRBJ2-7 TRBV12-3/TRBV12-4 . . TGTGCCAGCATGGCGGACTCCTACGAGCAGTACTTC CASMADSYEQYF
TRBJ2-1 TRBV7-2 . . TGTGCCAGCAGCCCCCAGCGGCAGCAGTTCTTC CASSPQRQQFF
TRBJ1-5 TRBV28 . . TGTGCCAGCAGTTTAACAGGTATCGGGAATCAGCCCCAGCATTTT CASSLTGIGNQPQHF
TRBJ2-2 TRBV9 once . TGTGCCAGCAGCGGTCCTAAGAACACCGGGGAGCTGTTTTTT CASSGPKNTGELFF
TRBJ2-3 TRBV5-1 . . TGCGCCAGCAGCTTGGGAGGCAGTACTAGCACAGATACGCAGTATTTT CASSLGGSTSTDTQYF
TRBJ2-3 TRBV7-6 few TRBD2 TGTGCCAGCAGCCCATCTAGCGGATCTACAGATACGCAGTATTTT CASSPSSGSTDTQYF